The sequence of this T cell receptor (beta chain) was determined in a study of cytomegalovirus exposure and HLA in healthy donors. Study conclusions and caveats: In a later analysis, first-cohort TCR clusters were found to tend to co-occur in the 90 to 150 validation repertoires. The CMV antigen specificity of a few CMV-associated chains was confirmed through in vitro analysis.

Looked up from germline, CDR1 is MNHEY and CDR2 is SMNVEV (reference sequence). With 2 bases removed from V and 0 bases from J, the gap between germline ends came to 10 bases. The CDR3 totals 15 residues. Notes on this clone: Its antigen is as yet unknown.

Assay used: immunoSEQ multiplex PCR; TCRdb lists only in-frame clones, some missing. The sample contains 130,000 to 150,000 clones, about 89% of which appear only once. The rearrangement uses TRBV27 and TRBJ1-1; D is perhaps TRBD1 (5 bases). The sequence derives from a man younger than 35 in good health and CMV-seronegative. Sequenced sample: PBMCs. CDR3 in DNA: TGTGCCAGCAGTTTACAGGCGGACATGAACACTGAAGCTTTCTTT. Its protein is CASSLQADMNTEAFF.